Listed below are T cell receptor beta chains from one sample, sequenced in a study of early T cells in non-severe SARS-CoV-2 infection. MiXCR, run by TCRdb on the 5' RACE reads, gives a single entry per CDR3 protein. The data show approximately 79,000 distinct CDR3 sequences, with less than 15% seen just once and roughly 5.5% held by the top ten. Specimen: whole blood. These receptors originate from an adult who was a healthcare worker with PCR-confirmed SARS-CoV-2 infection or an uninfected control (not recorded which). Each CDR3 is given with its conserved first and last residue. The D gene is left open where the match is weak. Size is stated for part of the rows, as once, few or many counts, or as a class when the clone is expanded.

d_call clone_size j_call v_call cdr3_nt cdr3_aa
NA many TRBJ1-2 TRBV5-1 TGCGCCAGCAGCTTGGGTCTGTCTAACTATGGCTACACCTTC CASSLGLSNYGYTF
TRBD1 many TRBJ2-7 TRBV11-2 TGTGCCAGCAGCTTAGGGCTTGTGACAGGGACCTACGAGCAGTACTTC CASSLGLVTGTYEQYF
NA many TRBJ2-3 TRBV28 TGTGCCAGCAGTTTCTTTGCGGGTCGGGGAGATACGCAGTATTTT CASSFFAGRGDTQYF
NA NA TRBJ1-3 TRBV11-2 TGTGCCAGCAGCTTAGACAGGGACACTGAAAACACCATATATTTT CASSLDRDTENTIYF
NA NA TRBJ1-1 TRBV18 TGTGCCAGCTCACCACCGAGCCGTGAAGCTTTCTTT CASSPPSREAFF
TRBD2 NA TRBJ2-5 TRBV7-3 TGTGCCAGCAGCTACGCTAGCGGGGGGCAAGAGACCCAGTACTTC CASSYASGGQETQYF
NA few TRBJ2-3 TRBV20-1 TGCAGTGCCCCCGCGGAGAGTTCCAAGGATACGCAGTATTTT CSAPAESSKDTQYF
NA few TRBJ2-1 TRBV29-1 TGCAGCGTTCAAGGGAGTGTCACCTACAATGAGCAGTTCTTC CSVQGSVTYNEQFF
NA many TRBJ2-3 TRBV11-2 TGTGCCAGCAGCTACCGGGAGAAGCAGTATTTT CASSYREKQYF
TRBD1 many TRBJ1-5 TRBV5-5 TGTGCCAGCAGCTCCGGGACAGGGGGCAATCAGCCCCAGCATTTT CASSSGTGGNQPQHF
NA many TRBJ2-7 TRBV20-1 TGCAGTGCTAGCAGACAGGAGACCTACGAGCAGTACTTC CSASRQETYEQYF
NA NA TRBJ1-6 TRBV28 TGTGCCAGCAGTTCCTCCCAAGAGCACGTAAATTCACCCCTCCACTTT CASSSSQEHVNSPLHF
NA NA TRBJ1-5 TRBV28 TGTGCCAGCAGTAATCTCAGGGATTCCACCCCCTATAGCAATCAGCCCCAGCATTTT CASSNLRDSTPYSNQPQHF
NA NA TRBJ2-3 TRBV19 TGTGCCAGTAGTGAGTACACAGATACGCAGTATTTT CASSEYTDTQYF
TRBD1 many TRBJ2-7 TRBV4-1 TGCGCCAGCAGCCCGAGAGTACAGGGGATCACCTACGAGCAGTACTTC CASSPRVQGITYEQYF
NA many TRBJ1-4 TRBV19 TGTGCCAGTTCGCAGGGGTGGACGAATGAAAAACTGTTTTTT CASSQGWTNEKLFF
NA NA TRBJ2-3 TRBV3-1 TGTGCCAGCAAGTCCACGAGATCGTCAGGTGTAGAGTATTTT CASKSTRSSGVEYF
TRBD2 few TRBJ2-1 TRBV7-7 TGTGCTAGCAGCTTAGGACTAGTAACCTACAATGAGCAGTTCTTC CASSLGLVTYNEQFF
NA few TRBJ1-1 TRBV7-3 TGTGCCAGCAGCTTACAAGGGCCCTTGAACACTGAAGCTTTCTTT CASSLQGPLNTEAFF
TRBD1 NA TRBJ2-4 TRBV2 TGTGCCAGCAGGGGGACAGGGATAAACATTCAGTACTTC CASRGTGINIQYF
TRBD1 few TRBJ2-3 TRBV7-2 TGTGCCAGCAGCCTCCGGGACAGGGGGCCAGATACGCAGTATTTT CASSLRDRGPDTQYF
TRBD1 NA TRBJ1-1 TRBV12-3/TRBV12-4 TGTGCCAGCAGTACCGCGGACAGGCGGAACACTGAAGCTTTCTTT CASSTADRRNTEAFF
TRBD1 few TRBJ2-2 TRBV27 TGTGCCAGCAGCGAGACAGGGGGCTTCAACACCGGGGAGCTGTTTTTT CASSETGGFNTGELFF
NA NA TRBJ2-2 TRBV29-1 TGCAGCCTCGGGACCCAAAGGGGGGAGCTGTTTTTT CSLGTQRGELFF
NA few TRBJ2-2 TRBV19 TGTGCCAGTAGTATTCTCGCCGGGGAGCTGTTTTTT CASSILAGELFF
TRBD2 NA TRBJ2-5 TRBV6-5 TGTGCCAGCAGTTACGGGGAGGCTCTAGCGGGAGAAGAGACCCAGTACTTC CASSYGEALAGEETQYF
TRBD1 few TRBJ2-7 TRBV2 TGTGCCAGCAGTCTCCGGGACAGACCATCCTACGAGCAGTACTTC CASSLRDRPSYEQYF
NA many TRBJ1-4 TRBV4-2 TGTGCCAGCAGCCGGCGAGGAGATGCAACTAATGAAAAACTGTTTTTT CASSRRGDATNEKLFF
NA few TRBJ2-3 TRBV20-1 TGCAGTGCTAGGTTTGGGGAGCTGATCTCCACAGATACGCAGTATTTT CSARFGELISTDTQYF
TRBD2 NA TRBJ2-3 TRBV7-8 TGTGCCAGCAGCTTTACAGGCTCTAGCGGGGCTTTTACAGATACGCAGTATTTT CASSFTGSSGAFTDTQYF
TRBD2 many TRBJ2-1 TRBV11-2 TGTGCCAGCAGCCCCACCCCGAGCGGGGGTTACAATGAGCAGTTCTTC CASSPTPSGGYNEQFF
NA NA TRBJ1-5 TRBV6-5 TGTGCCAGCGGCCGACTCGGAGATCAGCCCCAGCATTTT CASGRLGDQPQHF
NA few TRBJ1-2 TRBV18 TGTGCCAGCTCCTCGGGACATGACTATGGCTACACCTTC CASSSGHDYGYTF
TRBD1 once TRBJ2-5 TRBV7-2 TGTGCCAGCAGCTACCAGACAGGGCAAGAGACCCAGTACTTC CASSYQTGQETQYF
NA NA TRBJ1-4 TRBV4-1 TGCGCCAGCAGCCAAGGTCGGATAGGGGGGGAAAAACTGTTTTTT CASSQGRIGGEKLFF
NA NA TRBJ1-2 TRBV7-2 TGTGCCAGCAGCTCACAGGGAGCTGGCTACACCTTC CASSSQGAGYTF
TRBD2 few TRBJ2-1 TRBV28 TGTGCCAGCAGTAGGACTAGCGGTTACAATGAGCAGTTCTTC CASSRTSGYNEQFF
NA NA TRBJ2-1 TRBV11-2 TGTGCCAGCAGCCCAGGACCGAGGTCTGACAATGAGCAGTTCTTC CASSPGPRSDNEQFF
TRBD1 few TRBJ2-7 TRBV12-3/TRBV12-4 TGTGCCAGCAGTCGACAGGGGGGCTCCTACGAGCAGTACTTC CASSRQGGSYEQYF
NA few TRBJ1-1 TRBV11-1 TGTGCCAGCAGCTCCTCAGCCGGAACTGAAGCTTTCTTT CASSSSAGTEAFF
NA few TRBJ2-1 TRBV4-1 TGCGCCAGCAGCCAAAGGTACGTCTCGGACAATGAGCAGTTCTTC CASSQRYVSDNEQFF
TRBD1 many TRBJ2-7 TRBV12-3/TRBV12-4 TGTGCCAGCAGCCTCCGGGACAGGGGCTACGAGCAGTACTTC CASSLRDRGYEQYF
NA many TRBJ1-2 TRBV7-9 TGTGCCAGCACCCATGGACAGAACTATGGCTACACCTTC CASTHGQNYGYTF
NA NA TRBJ2-7 TRBV2 TGTGCCAGCTCTCTTGGTCGGGGCGTCGGGCAGTACTTC CASSLGRGVGQYF
TRBD2 many TRBJ2-3 TRBV28 TGTGCCAGCAGTTTATTGCCTAGCGGGAGGAGGGCAGATACGCAGTATTTT CASSLLPSGRRADTQYF
NA NA TRBJ2-5 TRBV11-2 TGTGCCAGCAGCTTAGTACCAGCATCAGAGACCCAGTACTTC CASSLVPASETQYF
NA few TRBJ1-5 TRBV6-6 TGTGCCAGCAGTATTCTGGCTGGGGGAGGCAATCAGCCCCAGCATTTT CASSILAGGGNQPQHF
TRBD1 few TRBJ1-4 TRBV19 TGTGCCAGTAGTATTCGGACAGGTGAAGCAACTAATGAAAAACTGTTTTTT CASSIRTGEATNEKLFF
TRBD2 few TRBJ2-5 TRBV18 TGTGCCAGCTCACACGGAGGTAGCGGGAAACGAGAGACCCAGTACTTC CASSHGGSGKRETQYF
NA NA TRBJ2-7 TRBV7-6 TGTGCCAGCAGCCTTAGCGGCCCCGGAGGCGAGCAGTACTTC CASSLSGPGGEQYF
TRBD1 NA TRBJ2-7 TRBV5-1 TGCGCCAGCAGCTTAGGGACAGAGAGGACCTACGAGCAGTACTTC CASSLGTERTYEQYF
NA few TRBJ2-7 TRBV29-1 TGCAGCGTTGAGAGTGCCTCCTACGAGCAGTACTTC CSVESASYEQYF
NA few TRBJ1-6 TRBV2 TGTGCCAGCAGTGAGGAAAGCAATTCACCCCTCCACTTT CASSEESNSPLHF
NA NA TRBJ1-1 TRBV7-2 TGTGCCAGCAGCAGTGCCTGGTCTGAAGCTTTCTTT CASSSAWSEAFF